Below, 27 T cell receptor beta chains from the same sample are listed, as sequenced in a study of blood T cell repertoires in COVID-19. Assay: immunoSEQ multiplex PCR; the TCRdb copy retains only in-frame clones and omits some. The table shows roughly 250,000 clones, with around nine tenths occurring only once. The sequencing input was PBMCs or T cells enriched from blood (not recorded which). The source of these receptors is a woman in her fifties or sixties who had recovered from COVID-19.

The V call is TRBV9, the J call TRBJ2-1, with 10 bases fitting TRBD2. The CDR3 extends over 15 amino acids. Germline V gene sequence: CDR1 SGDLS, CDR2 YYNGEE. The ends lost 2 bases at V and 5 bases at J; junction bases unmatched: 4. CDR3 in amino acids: CASSVGAGGNNEQFF. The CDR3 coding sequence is TGTGCCAGCAGCGTGGGAGCGGGAGGGAACAATGAGCAGTTCTTC. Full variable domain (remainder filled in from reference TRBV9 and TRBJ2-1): DSGVTQTPKHLITATGQRVTLRCSPRSGDLSVYWYQQSLDQGLQFLIQYYNGEERAKGNILERFSAQQFPDLHSELNLSSLELGDSALYFCASSVGAGGNNEQFFGPGTRLTVL.

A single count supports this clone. CDR3 nucleotides: TGCGCCAGCAGCTCAGGGCGGGGTGTGGAGACCCAGTACTTC. This encodes CASSSGRGVETQYF. The chain uses TRBV5-1 and TRBJ2-5, with D maybe TRBD2 (6 bases). CDR3 length: 14 amino acids. The V gene lost 3 bases and the J gene lost 5 bases, with 14 bases spanning the gap. Germline lookup yields CDR1 SGHRS and CDR2 YFSETQ.

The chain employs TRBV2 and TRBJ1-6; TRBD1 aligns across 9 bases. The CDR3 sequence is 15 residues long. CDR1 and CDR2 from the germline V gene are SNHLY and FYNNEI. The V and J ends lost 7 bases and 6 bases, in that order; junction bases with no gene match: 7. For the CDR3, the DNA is TGTGCCAGCAATGCCCCGGGACAGGGTAATTCACCCCTCCACTTT. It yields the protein CASNAPGQGNSPLHF.

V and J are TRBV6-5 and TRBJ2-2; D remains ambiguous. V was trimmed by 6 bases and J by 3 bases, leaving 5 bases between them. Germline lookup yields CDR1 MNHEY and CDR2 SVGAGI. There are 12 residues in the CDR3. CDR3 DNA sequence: TGTGCCAGCAGGTCGTACACCGGGGAGCTGTTTTTT. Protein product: CASRSYTGELFF.

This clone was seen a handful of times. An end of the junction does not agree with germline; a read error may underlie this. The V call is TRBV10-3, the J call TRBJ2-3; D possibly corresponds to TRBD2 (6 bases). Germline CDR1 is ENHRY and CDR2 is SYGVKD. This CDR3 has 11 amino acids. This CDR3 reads CAISAGERGFF. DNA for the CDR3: TGTGCCATCAGTGCGGGAGAGAGGGGTTTTTTT.

This CDR3 is CASSLEEEGYGYTF. In DNA form, the CDR3 reads TGTGCCAGCAGCTTAGAAGAGGAGGGCTATGGCTACACCTTC. The chain joins TRBV7-9 to TRBJ1-2; D unresolved. The CDR3 is 14 residues long. Trimming removed 1 base at V and 4 bases at J, with 10 bases between. Germline V CDR1 and CDR2: SEHNR, FQNEAQ (reference sequence).

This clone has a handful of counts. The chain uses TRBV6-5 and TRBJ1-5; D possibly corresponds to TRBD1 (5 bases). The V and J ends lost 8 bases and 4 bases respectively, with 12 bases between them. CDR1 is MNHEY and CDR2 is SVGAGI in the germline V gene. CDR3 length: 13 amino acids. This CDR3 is CASAGTVNQPQHF. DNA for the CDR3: TGTGCCAGCGCCGGGACTGTTAATCAGCCCCAGCATTTT.

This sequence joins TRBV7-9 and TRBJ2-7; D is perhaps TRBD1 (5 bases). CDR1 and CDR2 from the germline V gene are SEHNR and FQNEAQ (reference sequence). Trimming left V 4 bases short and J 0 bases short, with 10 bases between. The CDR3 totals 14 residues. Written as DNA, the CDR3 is TGTGCCAGCAGCTCAAGAGACAGCTCCTACGAGCAGTACTTC. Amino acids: CASSSRDSSYEQYF.

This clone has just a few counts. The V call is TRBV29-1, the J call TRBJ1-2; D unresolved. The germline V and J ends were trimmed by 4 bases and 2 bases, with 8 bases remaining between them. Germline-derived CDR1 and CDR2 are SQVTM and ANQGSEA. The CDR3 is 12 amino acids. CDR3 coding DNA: TGCAGCGTTGGAGAACGGAACTATGGCTACACCTTC. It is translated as CSVGERNYGYTF.

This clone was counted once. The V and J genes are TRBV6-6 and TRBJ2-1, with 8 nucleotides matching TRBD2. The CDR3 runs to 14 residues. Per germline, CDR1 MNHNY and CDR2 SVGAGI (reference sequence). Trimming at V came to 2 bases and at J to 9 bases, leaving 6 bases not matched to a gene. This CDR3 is CASSYGLAGGEQFF. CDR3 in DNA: TGTGCCAGCAGTTACGGCCTAGCGGGCGGTGAGCAGTTCTTC.

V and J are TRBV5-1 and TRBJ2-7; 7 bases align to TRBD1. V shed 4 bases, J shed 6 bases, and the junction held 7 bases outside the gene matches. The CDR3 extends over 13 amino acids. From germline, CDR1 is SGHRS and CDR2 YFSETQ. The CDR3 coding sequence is TGCGCCAGCAGCCTACAACAGGGGAGCGAGCAGTACTTC. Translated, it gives CASSLQQGSEQYF.

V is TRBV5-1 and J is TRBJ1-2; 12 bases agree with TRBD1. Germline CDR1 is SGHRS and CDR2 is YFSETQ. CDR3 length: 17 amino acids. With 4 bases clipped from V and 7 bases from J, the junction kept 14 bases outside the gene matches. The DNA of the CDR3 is TGCGCCAGCAGCAGGGGGAGTTTGGGACAGGGGGCCGGTGGCTACACCTTC. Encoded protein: CASSRGSLGQGAGGYTF.

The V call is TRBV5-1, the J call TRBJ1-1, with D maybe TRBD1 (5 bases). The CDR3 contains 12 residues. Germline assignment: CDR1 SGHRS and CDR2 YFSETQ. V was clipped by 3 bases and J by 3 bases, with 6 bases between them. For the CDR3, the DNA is TGCGCCAGCAGCTGGGGGGACACTGAAGCTTTCTTT. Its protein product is CASSWGDTEAFF.

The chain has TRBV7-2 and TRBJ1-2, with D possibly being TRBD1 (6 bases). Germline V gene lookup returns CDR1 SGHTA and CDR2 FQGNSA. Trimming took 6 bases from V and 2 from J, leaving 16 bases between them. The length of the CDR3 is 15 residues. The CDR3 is CASSPPGTLNYGYTF. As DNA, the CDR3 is TGTGCCAGCAGTCCCCCGGGGACATTGAACTATGGCTACACCTTC.

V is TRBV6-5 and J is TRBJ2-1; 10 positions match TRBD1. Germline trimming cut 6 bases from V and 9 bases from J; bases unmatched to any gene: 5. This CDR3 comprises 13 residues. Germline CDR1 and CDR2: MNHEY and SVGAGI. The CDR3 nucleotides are TGTGCCAGCAGGGGACAGGGGAGGGGTGAGCAGTTCTTC. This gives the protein CASRGQGRGEQFF.

As DNA, the CDR3 is TGCAGTGCTAGTCAGGGGCCCTATGGCTACACCTTC. Amino acid sequence: CSASQGPYGYTF. The chain combines TRBV20-1 with TRBJ1-2, with D perhaps TRBD1 (6 bases). CDR3 size: 12 residues. Trimming removed 3 bases from V and 4 bases from J, with 9 bases in between. From germline, CDR1 is DFQATT and CDR2 SNEGSKA (reference sequence).

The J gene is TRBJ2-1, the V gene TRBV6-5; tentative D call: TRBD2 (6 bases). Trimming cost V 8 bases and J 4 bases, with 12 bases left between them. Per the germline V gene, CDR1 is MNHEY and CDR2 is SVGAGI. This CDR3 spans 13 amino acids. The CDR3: CASAGGIYNEQFF. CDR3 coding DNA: TGTGCCAGCGCGGGCGGGATTTACAATGAGCAGTTCTTC.

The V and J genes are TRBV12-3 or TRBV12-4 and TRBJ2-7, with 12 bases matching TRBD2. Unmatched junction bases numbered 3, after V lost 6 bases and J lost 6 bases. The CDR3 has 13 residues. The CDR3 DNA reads TGTGCCAGCAGGACTAGCGGGAGTTCCGAGCAGTACTTC. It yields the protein CASRTSGSSEQYF.

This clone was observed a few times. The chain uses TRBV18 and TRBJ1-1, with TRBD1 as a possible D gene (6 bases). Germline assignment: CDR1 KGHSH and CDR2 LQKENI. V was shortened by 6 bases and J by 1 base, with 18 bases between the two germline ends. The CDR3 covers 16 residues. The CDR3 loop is CASSPQGSRKNTEAFF. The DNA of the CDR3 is TGTGCCAGCTCGCCTCAGGGGTCGAGGAAGAACACTGAAGCTTTCTTT.

This CDR3 reads CSASNTNYGYTF. DNA of the CDR3: TGCAGTGCTAGTAACACTAACTATGGCTACACCTTC. The gene calls are TRBV20-1 and TRBJ1-2; no definite D call. The CDR3 extends over 12 amino acids. Trimming took 3 bases from V and 0 from J, leaving 5 bases between them. The V gene's germline CDR1 is DFQATT and CDR2 SNEGSKA (reference sequence).

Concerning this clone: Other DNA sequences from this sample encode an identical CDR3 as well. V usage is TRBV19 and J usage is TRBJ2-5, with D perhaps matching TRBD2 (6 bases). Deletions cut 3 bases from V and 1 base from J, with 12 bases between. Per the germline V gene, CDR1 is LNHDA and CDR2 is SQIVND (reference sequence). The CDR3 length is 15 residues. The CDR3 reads CASSISAGGQETQYF. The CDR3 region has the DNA TGTGCCAGTAGTATCTCCGCCGGGGGCCAAGAGACCCAGTACTTC.

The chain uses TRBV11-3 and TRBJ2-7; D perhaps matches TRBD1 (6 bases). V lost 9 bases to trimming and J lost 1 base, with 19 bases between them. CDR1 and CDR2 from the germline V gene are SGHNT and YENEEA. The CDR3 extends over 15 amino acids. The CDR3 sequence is CARERTETVSYEQYF. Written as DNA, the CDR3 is TGTGCCAGAGAACGGACAGAGACAGTATCCTACGAGCAGTACTTC.

CDR3 nucleotides: TGTGCCAGCAGTTTTGCCGGGACAGGGAATTCACCCCTCCACTTT. This sequence encodes CASSFAGTGNSPLHF. The chain is built from TRBV28 and TRBJ1-6, with 9 bases fitting TRBD1. The CDR3 has 15 residues. V dropped 3 bases and J dropped 7; count of bases not matched to a gene: 4. Germline assignment: CDR1 MDHEN and CDR2 SYDVKM.

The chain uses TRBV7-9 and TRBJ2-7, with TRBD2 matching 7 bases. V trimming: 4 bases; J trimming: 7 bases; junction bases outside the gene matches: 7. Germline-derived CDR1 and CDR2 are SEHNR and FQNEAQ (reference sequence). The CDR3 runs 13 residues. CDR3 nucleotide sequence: TGTGCCAGCAGCTCGGGACTACCGCTGGAGCAGTACTTC. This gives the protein CASSSGLPLEQYF.

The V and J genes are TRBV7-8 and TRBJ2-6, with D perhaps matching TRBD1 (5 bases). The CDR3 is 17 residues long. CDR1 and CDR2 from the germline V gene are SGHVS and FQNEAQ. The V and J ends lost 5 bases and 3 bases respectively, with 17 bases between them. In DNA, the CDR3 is TGTGCCAGCAGCGCCCACCCCGGCAGGGTTGGGGCCAACGTCCTGACTTTC. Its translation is CASSAHPGRVGANVLTF.

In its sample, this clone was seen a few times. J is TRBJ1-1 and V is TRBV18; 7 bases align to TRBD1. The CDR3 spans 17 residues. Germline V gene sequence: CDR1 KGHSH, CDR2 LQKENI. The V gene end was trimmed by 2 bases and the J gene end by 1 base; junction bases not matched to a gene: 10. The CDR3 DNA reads TGTGCCAGCTCACCAAGACAGGGAGCGGAAGGGAACACTGAAGCTTTCTTT. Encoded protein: CASSPRQGAEGNTEAFF.

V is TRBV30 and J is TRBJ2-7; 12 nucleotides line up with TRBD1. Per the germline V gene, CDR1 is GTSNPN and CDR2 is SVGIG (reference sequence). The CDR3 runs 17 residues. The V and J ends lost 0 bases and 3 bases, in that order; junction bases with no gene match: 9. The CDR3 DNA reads TGTGCCTGGAGTGTCCCACGAGGGACAGGGGGCCTCTACGAGCAGTACTTC. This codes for CAWSVPRGTGGLYEQYF.